This is a list of T cell receptor beta chains from one sample in a study of CD8+CD57+ T cells in acquired aplastic anemia. TCRdb re-analysed the reads in MiXCR, keeping a single row per CDR3 protein. Of over 150,000 distinct CDR3 sequences listed, 71% are singletons. The sample consisted of sorted CD4+, CD8+, or CD8+CD57+ T cells (not recorded which) from PBMCs. The receptors shown here come from a human donor with aplastic anemia. CDR3s include the opening cysteine and the closing phenylalanine or tryptophan. The D gene is left open where the match is weak. Size values are once, few and many counts, or a class for expanded clones, and some rows have none.

clone size | J gene | V gene | D gene | CDR3 DNA | CDR3 protein
few | TRBJ1-5 | TRBV27 | TRBD1 | TGTGCCAGCAGCAGACAGGGGGTTGTCAATCAGCCCCAGCATTTT | CASSRQGVVNQPQHF
NA | TRBJ1-2 | TRBV10-3 | TRBD1 | TGTGCCATCAGTGTTGGGACAGGGGGCGCAAATGGCTACACCTTC | CAISVGTGGANGYTF
NA | TRBJ2-7 | TRBV15 | NA | TGTGCCACCAGCAGAGACGATGCAGGAAAGACCTCCTACGAGCAGTACTTC | CATSRDDAGKTSYEQYF
NA | TRBJ2-1 | TRBV10-3 | TRBD1 | TGTGCCATCAGGGCCCGGGGACAGGGGACGGGGCAGTTCTTC | CAIRARGQGTGQFF
NA | TRBJ2-3 | TRBV25-1 | NA | TGTGCCAGCAGGGGGGCCCTTACAGATACGCAGTATTTT | CASRGALTDTQYF
NA | TRBJ1-5 | TRBV24-1 | NA | TGTGCGACGCAGGGCCATAGCAATCAGCCCCAGCATTTT | CATQGHSNQPQHF
medium-sized | TRBJ2-5 | TRBV6-4 | TRBD2 | TGTGCCAGCAGCCAGACTAGCGGGGGCCAAGAGACCCAGTACTTC | CASSQTSGGQETQYF
NA | TRBJ1-2 | TRBV12-3/TRBV12-4 | NA | TGTGCCAGCAGTGGAGTCCGGGACCATGGCTACACCTTC | CASSGVRDHGYTF
NA | TRBJ2-7 | TRBV5-8 | TRBD2 | TGTGCCAGCAGCTTGAGGGGAGGGAGTTACTACGAGCAGTACTTC | CASSLRGGSYYEQYF
NA | TRBJ2-3 | TRBV7-8 | NA | TGTGCCAGCAACTTATTGGGACCTGGCGGGGATACGCAGTATTTT | CASNLLGPGGDTQYF